The clone carrying this T cell receptor beta chain was observed a few times. What it binds is not known. This sample stems from a study of blood T cells in healthy people across ages. Study-wide findings and caveats: Age showed a roughly linear inverse relationship with TCR beta diversity per million T cells.

Germline V gene data show CDR1 as DFQATT and CDR2 as SNEGSKA (reference sequence). V was pared by 0 bases and J by 0 bases, with 12 bases between. The CDR3 runs to 15 residues. The donors, all healthy, were Caucasians living in Russia, aged roughly 6 to 100. Each donor had ten milliliters of peripheral blood drawn. With a J-beta primer mix and a sample-barcoded 5' primer, a second PCR ran about 7 to 12 cycles. A single record per CDR3 protein comes from TCRdb applying MiXCR to the 5' RACE reads. Of about 1,500,000 distinct CDR3 sequences listed, approximately 38% are singletons. The chain links TRBV20-1 to TRBJ2-7, with TRBD1 as a possible D gene (6 bases). The clonotype was recovered from a young woman in good health. Sequencing was performed on blood. CDR3 in amino acids: CSARDLGQSSYEQYF. The CDR3 DNA follows: TGCAGTGCTAGAGATCTAGGACAGAGCTCCTACGAGCAGTACTTC.